Below, 8 T cell receptor beta chains from the same sample are listed, as sequenced in a study of identical twins. TCRdb used MiXCR to reprocess the 5' RACE reads, holding one entry per CDR3 protein. This sample yields about 720,000 distinct CDR3 sequences, of which 8.6% are seen a single time; around 0.98% belongs to the top ten. These same data were also listed under a study on yellow fever vaccine responses in identical twins.

The source material was PBMCs. Receptors originate from a woman aged 18-35 years in good health.

This clonotype was seen ten or more times. The chain uses TRBV5-1 and TRBJ1-6; D is unclear. The CDR3 covers 14 residues. CDR1 and CDR2 from the germline V gene are SGHRS and YFSETQ. V lost 2 bases, J lost 6 bases, and 9 bases lay in between. The CDR3 loop is CASSLMGSNSPLHF. The CDR3, as DNA: TGCGCCAGCAGCTTAATGGGCAGTAATTCACCCCTCCACTTT.

This clonotype was recorded a few times. The chain has TRBV27 and TRBJ2-5; a possible D gene is TRBD2 (5 bases). Germline V gene sequence: CDR1 MNHEY, CDR2 SMNVEV (reference sequence). The CDR3 spans 15 residues. V was pared by 5 bases and J by 2 bases, with 15 bases between. In DNA, the CDR3 is TGTGCCAGCAGTCCTATTAGCGTTCCACAAGAGACCCAGTACTTC. Translation gives CASSPISVPQETQYF.

This clonotype came up a few times. This chain links TRBV28 with TRBJ2-7; D remains ambiguous. V shed 7 bases and J shed 2 bases, with 12 bases lying between them. Germline CDR1 reads MDHEN; CDR2 reads SYDVKM. The CDR3 length is 13 residues. The CDR3 here is CASNPGRTYEQYF. Here the CDR3 DNA reads TGTGCCAGCAACCCTGGACGGACCTACGAGCAGTACTTC.

Ten or more counts support this clonotype. This chain links TRBV29-1 with TRBJ2-3, with D possibly being TRBD1 (5 bases). The CDR3 is 13 amino acids. V was pared by 0 bases and J by 5 bases, with 9 bases between. Germline loops: CDR1 SQVTM, CDR2 ANQGSEA. The CDR3 DNA sequence: TGCAGCGTTGAAGATCCCGGACAAGATACGCAGTATTTT. It encodes CSVEDPGQDTQYF.

This rearrangement joins TRBV20-1 to TRBJ2-1; D is perhaps TRBD2 (6 bases). The CDR3 spans 15 residues. Germline loops: CDR1 DFQATT, CDR2 SNEGSKA (reference sequence). V was shortened by 0 bases and J by 7 bases, with 16 bases between the two germline ends. The CDR3 region has the DNA TGCAGTGCTAGAGATATTTGGGGGGAGAATAATGAGCAGTTCTTC. Translated: CSARDIWGENNEQFF.

The V call is TRBV12-3 or TRBV12-4, the J call TRBJ1-5, with D perhaps TRBD1 (5 bases). The CDR3 has 14 amino acids. V lost 5 bases, J lost 3 bases, and 11 bases lay in between. This CDR3 reads CASSNQGSNQPQHF. The CDR3 nucleotides read TGTGCCAGCAGTAACCAGGGATCCAATCAGCCCCAGCATTTT.

This clonotype has a handful of counts. This chain joins TRBV20-1 and TRBJ2-3; no clear D. The CDR3 has 11 amino acids. V was cut by 4 bases and J by 6 bases, with 8 bases left in between. Germline CDR1 and CDR2: DFQATT and SNEGSKA (reference sequence). The CDR3 coding sequence is TGCAGTGCTACTCGAGGTGATACGCAGTATTTT. Translation: CSATRGDTQYF.

This chain uses TRBV6-1 with TRBJ1-5; 9 positions match TRBD1. The CDR3 consists of 15 residues. V lost 8 bases and J lost 0; bases outside the gene matches: 5. The germline V gene has CDR1 MNHNS and CDR2 SASEGT. The CDR3 region has the DNA TGTGCCAGCGTGGGACAGGGAAATAGCAATCAGCCCCAGCATTTT. As protein: CASVGQGNSNQPQHF.